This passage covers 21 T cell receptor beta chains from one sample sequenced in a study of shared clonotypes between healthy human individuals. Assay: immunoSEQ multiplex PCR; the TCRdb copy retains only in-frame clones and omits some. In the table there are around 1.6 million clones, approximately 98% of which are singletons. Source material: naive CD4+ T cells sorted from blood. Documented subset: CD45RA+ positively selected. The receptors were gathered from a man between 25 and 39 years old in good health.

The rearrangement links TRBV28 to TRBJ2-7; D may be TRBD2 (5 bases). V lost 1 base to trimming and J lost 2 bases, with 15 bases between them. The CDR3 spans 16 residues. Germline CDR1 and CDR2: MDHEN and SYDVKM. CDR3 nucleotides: TGTGCCAGCAGTTTATTGCCGGGGAGTGGAGCCTACGAGCAGTACTTC. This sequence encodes CASSLLPGSGAYEQYF.

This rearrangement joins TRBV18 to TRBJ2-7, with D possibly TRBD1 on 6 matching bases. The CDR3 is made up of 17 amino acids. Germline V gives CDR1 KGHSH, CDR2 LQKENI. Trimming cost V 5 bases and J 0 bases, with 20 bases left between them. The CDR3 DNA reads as TGTGCCAGCTCATCACGAGATCAGGGGACCGCCTCCTACGAGCAGTACTTC. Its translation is CASSSRDQGTASYEQYF.

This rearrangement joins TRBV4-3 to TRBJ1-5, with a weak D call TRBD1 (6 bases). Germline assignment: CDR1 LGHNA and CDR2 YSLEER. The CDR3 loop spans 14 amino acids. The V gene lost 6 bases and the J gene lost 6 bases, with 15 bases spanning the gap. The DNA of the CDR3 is TGCGCCAGCAGTGCAGGGGCAGTCGGTCAGCCCCAGCATTTT. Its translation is CASSAGAVGQPQHF.

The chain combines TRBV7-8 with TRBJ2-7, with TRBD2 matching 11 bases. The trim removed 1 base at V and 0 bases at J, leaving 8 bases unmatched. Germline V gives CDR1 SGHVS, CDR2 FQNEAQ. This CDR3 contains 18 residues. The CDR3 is CASSLGQRGLAGSYEQYF. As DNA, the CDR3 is TGTGCCAGCAGCTTAGGTCAGCGAGGACTAGCGGGCTCCTACGAGCAGTACTTC.

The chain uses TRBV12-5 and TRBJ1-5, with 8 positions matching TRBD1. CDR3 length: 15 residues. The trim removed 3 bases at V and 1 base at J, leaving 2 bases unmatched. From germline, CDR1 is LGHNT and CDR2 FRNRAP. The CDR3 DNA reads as TGTGCTAGTGGTTTTGGGACAGGCAGCAATCAGCCCCAGCATTTT. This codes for CASGFGTGSNQPQHF.

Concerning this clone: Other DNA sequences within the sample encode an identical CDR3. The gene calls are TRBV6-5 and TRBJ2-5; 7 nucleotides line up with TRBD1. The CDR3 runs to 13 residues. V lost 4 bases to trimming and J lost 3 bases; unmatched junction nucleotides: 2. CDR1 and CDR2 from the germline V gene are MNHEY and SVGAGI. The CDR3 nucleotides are TGTGCCAGCAGTTTAGACAGGGAAGAGACCCAGTACTTC. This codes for CASSLDREETQYF.

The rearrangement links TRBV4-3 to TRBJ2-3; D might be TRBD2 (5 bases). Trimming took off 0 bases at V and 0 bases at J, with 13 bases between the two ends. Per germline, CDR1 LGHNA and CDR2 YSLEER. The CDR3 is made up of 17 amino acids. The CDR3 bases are TGCGCCAGCAGCCAAGAGAGCGGTACCCATAGCACAGATACGCAGTATTTT. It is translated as CASSQESGTHSTDTQYF.

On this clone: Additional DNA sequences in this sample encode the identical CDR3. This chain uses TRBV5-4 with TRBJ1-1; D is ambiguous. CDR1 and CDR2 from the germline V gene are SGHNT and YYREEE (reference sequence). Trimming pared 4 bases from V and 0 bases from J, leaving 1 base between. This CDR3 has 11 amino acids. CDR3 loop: CASSLNTEAFF. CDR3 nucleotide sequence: TGTGCCAGCAGCCTGAACACTGAAGCTTTCTTT.

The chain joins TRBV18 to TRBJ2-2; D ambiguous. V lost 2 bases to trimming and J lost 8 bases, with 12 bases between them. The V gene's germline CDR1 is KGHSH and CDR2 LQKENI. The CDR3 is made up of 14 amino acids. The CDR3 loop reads CASSPIDMSGELFF. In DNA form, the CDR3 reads TGTGCCAGCTCACCAATTGACATGTCGGGGGAGCTGTTTTTT.

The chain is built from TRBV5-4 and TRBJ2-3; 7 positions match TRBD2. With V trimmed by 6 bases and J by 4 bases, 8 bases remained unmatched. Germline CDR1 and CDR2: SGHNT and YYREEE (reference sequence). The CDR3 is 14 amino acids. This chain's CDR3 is CASTPMGGADTQYF. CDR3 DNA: TGTGCCAGCACCCCGATGGGGGGGGCAGATACGCAGTATTTT.

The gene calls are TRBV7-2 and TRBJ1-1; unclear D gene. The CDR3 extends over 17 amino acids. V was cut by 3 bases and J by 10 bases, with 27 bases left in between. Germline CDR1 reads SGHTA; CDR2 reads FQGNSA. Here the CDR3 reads CASSFVGQPLIALGAFF. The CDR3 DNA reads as TGTGCCAGCAGCTTCGTGGGCCAGCCGTTGATCGCCTTAGGAGCTTTCTTT.

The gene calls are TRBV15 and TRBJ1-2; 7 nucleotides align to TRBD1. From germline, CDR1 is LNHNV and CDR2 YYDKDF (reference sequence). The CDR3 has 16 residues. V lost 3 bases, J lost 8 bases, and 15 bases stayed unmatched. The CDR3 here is CATSRPDRMGIRGYTF. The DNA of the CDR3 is TGTGCCACCAGCAGGCCGGACAGGATGGGGATTCGGGGCTACACCTTC.

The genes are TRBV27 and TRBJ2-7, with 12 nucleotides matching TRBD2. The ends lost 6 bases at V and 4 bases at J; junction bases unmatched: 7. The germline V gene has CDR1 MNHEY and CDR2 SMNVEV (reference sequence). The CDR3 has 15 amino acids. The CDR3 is CASSRLAGVKYEQYF. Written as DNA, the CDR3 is TGTGCCAGCAGCCGACTAGCGGGAGTTAAATACGAGCAGTACTTC.

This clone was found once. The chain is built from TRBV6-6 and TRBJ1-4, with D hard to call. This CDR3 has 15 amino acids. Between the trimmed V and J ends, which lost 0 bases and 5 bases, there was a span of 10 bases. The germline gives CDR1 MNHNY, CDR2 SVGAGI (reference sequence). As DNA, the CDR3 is TGTGCCAGCAGTTACTCAAGGGTACGAAATGAAAAACTGTTTTTT. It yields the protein CASSYSRVRNEKLFF.

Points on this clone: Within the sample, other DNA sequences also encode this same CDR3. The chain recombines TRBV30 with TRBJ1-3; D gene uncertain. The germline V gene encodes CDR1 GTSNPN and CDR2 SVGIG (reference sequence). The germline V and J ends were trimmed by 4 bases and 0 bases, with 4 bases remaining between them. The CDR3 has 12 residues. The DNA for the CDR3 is TGTGCCTGGACGGGCTCTGGAAACACCATATATTTT. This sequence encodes CAWTGSGNTIYF.

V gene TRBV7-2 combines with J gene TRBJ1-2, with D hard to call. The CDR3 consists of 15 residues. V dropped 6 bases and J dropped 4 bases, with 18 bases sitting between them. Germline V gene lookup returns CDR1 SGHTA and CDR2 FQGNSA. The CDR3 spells CASRQPGDGGYGYTF. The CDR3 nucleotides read TGTGCCAGCAGGCAGCCGGGAGACGGCGGCTATGGCTACACCTTC. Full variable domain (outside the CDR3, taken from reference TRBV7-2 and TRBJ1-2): GAGVSQSPSNKVTEKGKDVELRCDPISGHTALYWYRQSLGQGLEFLIYFQGNSAPDKSGLPSDRFSAERTGGSVSTLTIQRTQQEDSAVYLCASRQPGDGGYGYTFGSGTRLTVV.

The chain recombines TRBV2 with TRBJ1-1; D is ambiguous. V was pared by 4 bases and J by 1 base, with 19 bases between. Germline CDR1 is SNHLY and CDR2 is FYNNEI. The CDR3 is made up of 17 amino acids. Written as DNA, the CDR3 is TGTGCCAGCAGTGCCCGGGGTAGGGCGAGCGGGAACACTGAAGCTTTCTTT. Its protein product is CASSARGRASGNTEAFF.

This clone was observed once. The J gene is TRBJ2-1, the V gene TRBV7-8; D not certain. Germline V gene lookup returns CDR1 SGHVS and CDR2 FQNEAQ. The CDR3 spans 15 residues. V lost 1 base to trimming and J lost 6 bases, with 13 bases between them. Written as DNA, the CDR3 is TGTGCCAGCAGCTTAGTAGTTAAAATCTTCAATGAGCAGTTCTTC. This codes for CASSLVVKIFNEQFF.

CDR3 coding DNA: TGCGCCAGCAGCACCGACAGGAGCCAAGAGACCCAGTACTTC. It encodes CASSTDRSQETQYF. This chain joins TRBV5-1 and TRBJ2-5, with D perhaps TRBD1 (6 bases). Trimming took off 4 bases at V and 1 base at J, with 11 bases between the two ends. The V gene's germline CDR1 is SGHRS and CDR2 YFSETQ. CDR3 length: 14 residues.

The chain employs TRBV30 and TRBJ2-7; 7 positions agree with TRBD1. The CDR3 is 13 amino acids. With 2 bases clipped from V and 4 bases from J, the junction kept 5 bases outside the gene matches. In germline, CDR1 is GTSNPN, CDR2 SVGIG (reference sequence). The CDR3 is CAWSRGRGYEQYF. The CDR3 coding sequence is TGTGCCTGGAGTAGGGGCAGGGGGTACGAGCAGTACTTC.

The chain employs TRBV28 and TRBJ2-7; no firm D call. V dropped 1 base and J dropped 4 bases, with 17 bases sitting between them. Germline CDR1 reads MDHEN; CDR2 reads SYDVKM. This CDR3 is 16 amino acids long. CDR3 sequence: CASSLSQRHGGYEQYF. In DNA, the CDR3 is TGTGCCAGCAGTTTATCCCAGCGACACGGTGGGTACGAGCAGTACTTC.